This T cell receptor (beta chain) was identified during a study of cytomegalovirus exposure and HLA in healthy donors. Study results and caveats: Some TCR beta chains (approximately 180 of them) were listed as cytomegalovirus-associated. TCR sequences were mostly rare, though some public TCRs occurred in many donors. The analysis excluded some indistinguishable V segments, including TRBV6-2 and TRBV6-3. Most CMV-associated TCR beta chains appeared HLA-restricted in a later analysis.

A note on this clone: Its specificity is not known.

The primer mix had 60 Vbeta and 13 Jbeta primers. Using immunoSEQ multiplex PCR, the repertoire was profiled, and TCRdb retains in-frame clones only, with some absent. The top ten hold roughly 2% of the sample, which has 85,000 to 100,000 clones, roughly 67% seen once. The CDR3 has 14 residues. V dropped 4 bases and J dropped 0 bases, with 4 bases sitting between them. From germline, CDR1 is MNHNY and CDR2 SVGAGI (reference sequence). The clonotype comes from a human donor in good health. Sequencing used PBMCs. The rearrangement links TRBV6-6 to TRBJ2-6; no reliable D call. DNA for the CDR3: TGTGCCAGCAGTTCGCGCTCTGGGGCCAACGTCCTGACTTTC. Its translation is CASSSRSGANVLTF.